This T cell receptor beta chain was documented in a study of neurological immune-mediated disorders. Study-wide results and caveats: Grouping of repertoires by phylogeny put those of 18 of 34 multiple sclerosis patients into a single related-CDR3 cluster, a possible signature.

Per germline, CDR1 MNHEY and CDR2 SMNVEV (reference sequence). The germline V and J ends were trimmed by 5 bases and 4 bases, with 14 bases remaining between them. CDR3 length equals 14 residues. This clonotype has ten or more counts. No antigen is known for it. 5'RACE with 10-nucleotide random UMIs produced the cDNA. TCRdb ran MiXCR on the 5' RACE reads and lists one entry per CDR3 protein. Counted here are roughly 74,000 distinct CDR3 sequences, around 5.2% occurring once; the ten biggest clones make up less than 7.5%. The gene calls are TRBV27 and TRBJ1-2; the D gene is possibly TRBD1 (6 bases). The TCR originated in a man aged 18-30 years with multiple sclerosis. Material: PBMCs. CDR3 in DNA: TGTGCCAGCAGTGCCGGACAGCCCCTCTATGGCTACACCTTC. Amino acids: CASSAGQPLYGYTF.